These T cell receptor beta chains were read from a single sample in a study of T cells in tumors after PD-1 blockade. Repertoires were generated with immunoSEQ multiplex PCR, while TCRdb's copy carries only in-frame clones and drops some. The sample has roughly 60,000 clones; around three quarters are singletons. This material consisted of PBMCs, taken before anti-PD-1 treatment. These receptors were obtained from a human donor with basal cell carcinoma. The CDR3 runs from the conserved cysteine through the conserved F or W. A D gene is named only where the DNA matches it firmly. Clone sizes are given selectively: once, few, many, or a class where the clone is expanded.

TGTGCCAGCAGCTTAGATTCGAACACCATATATTTT | CASSLDSNTIYF | TRBJ1-3 | TRBV11-3 | - | -
TGTGCCAGCAGCTCTTGGACAGGGGGCAGGAATGAGCAGTTCTTC | CASSSWTGGRNEQFF | TRBJ2-1 | TRBV7-8 | TRBD1 | -
TGTGCCACCAGCAGAGCCGCCGGCGTACCCTACGAGCAGTACTTC | CATSRAAGVPYEQYF | TRBJ2-7 | TRBV15 | - | -
TGTGCCAGCAGCCAAGCAGAATCCCCCACAGATACGCAGTATTTT | CASSQAESPTDTQYF | TRBJ2-3 | TRBV4-2 | - | few
TGTGCCTGGAGTGCGGGGACCGGACTCTATGGCTACACCTTC | CAWSAGTGLYGYTF | TRBJ1-2 | TRBV30 | - | few
TGTGCCAGCAGCGTAGGAGGGACAGGGTTAATATATGAGCAGTTCTTC | CASSVGGTGLIYEQFF | TRBJ2-1 | TRBV9 | TRBD1 | -
TGTGCCAGCAGCCCCCGGACAGGGGTAAACTATGGCTACACCTTC | CASSPRTGVNYGYTF | TRBJ1-2 | TRBV7-9 | TRBD1 | -
TGTGCCAGCAGCTTATCCTACAGCCACTACTACACCTTC | CASSLSYSHYYTF | TRBJ1-2 | TRBV7-9 | - | -
TGTGCCAGCAGAGACTCCGTTTTAGGAGGAAACACCATATATTTT | CASRDSVLGGNTIYF | TRBJ1-3 | TRBV6-5 | - | -
TGTGCCTGGAGTAAGTCAGTACACCACAATGAGCAGTTCTTC | CAWSKSVHHNEQFF | TRBJ2-1 | TRBV30 | - | -
TGTGCCAGCAAACTTACAGGTAGCACAGATACGCAGTATTTT | CASKLTGSTDTQYF | TRBJ2-3 | TRBV6-5 | - | -
TGCGCCAGCAGCTTGGCCAACAGCAACCAGGGTGGCTACACCTTC | CASSLANSNQGGYTF | TRBJ1-2 | TRBV5-1 | - | -
TGCGCCAGCAGCGTGGAGACAGGGGGGTCCGGAGGCTACACCTTC | CASSVETGGSGGYTF | TRBJ1-2 | TRBV5-1 | TRBD1 | -
TGTGCCAGCAGCGCTGGGGGGATCCTCATATATTTT | CASSAGGILIYF | TRBJ1-3 | TRBV6-5 | - | -
TGCGCCAGCAGCCCGGTTTTTACCGGGACAAAGTCTGGAAACACCATATATTTT | CASSPVFTGTKSGNTIYF | TRBJ1-3 | TRBV4-1 | - | -
TGTGCCAGCAGAGGACAGCGGGGAGGAAACACCATATATTTT | CASRGQRGGNTIYF | TRBJ1-3 | TRBV2 | - | -
TGTGCCAGCAGCCAAGCTAGGAGGAACACTGAAGCTTTCTTT | CASSQARRNTEAFF | TRBJ1-1 | TRBV3-1/TRBV3-2 | - | -
TGTGCCAGCAGTGGCGAGGGACCCCTCTCGGGCAATGAGCAGTTCTTC | CASSGEGPLSGNEQFF | TRBJ2-1 | TRBV2 | - | -
TGCGCCAGCAGCCTGACAGGAGCTCTCAGGAACACTGAAGCTTTCTTT | CASSLTGALRNTEAFF | TRBJ1-1 | TRBV5-1 | - | -
TGTGCCAGCAAAGGACAGGGTACTGGGGCCAACGTCCTGACTTTC | CASKGQGTGANVLTF | TRBJ2-6 | TRBV2 | TRBD1 | -
TGTGCCAGCAGCCCAAACGGGGCCGGAGGGGAGACCCAGTACTTC | CASSPNGAGGETQYF | TRBJ2-5 | TRBV7-3 | - | -
TGTGCCAGCAGTGTAGACAGAAATCAGCCCCAGCATTTT | CASSVDRNQPQHF | TRBJ1-5 | TRBV2 | - | -
TGTGCCAGCAGTGAGGACACCGTGCGGGAGACCCAGTACTTC | CASSEDTVRETQYF | TRBJ2-5 | TRBV2 | - | -
TGTGCCAGCTCACCACCGGGACGGAGCTCTGGAAACACCATATATTTT | CASSPPGRSSGNTIYF | TRBJ1-3 | TRBV18 | - | -
TGTGCCAGCAGCCCCCGGCGGGGTGGAAATCAGCCCCAGCATTTT | CASSPRRGGNQPQHF | TRBJ1-5 | TRBV6-5 | - | -
TGTGCCAGCAGACAGGGGACAGCTACCAACACCGGGGAGCTGTTTTTT | CASRQGTATNTGELFF | TRBJ2-2 | TRBV6-4 | TRBD1 | -
TGTGCCAGCAGTTCCCAAGAGTACAATGAGCAGTTCTTC | CASSSQEYNEQFF | TRBJ2-1 | TRBV12-3/TRBV12-4 | - | -